A selection of T cell receptor beta chains follows, all from one sample in a study of vaccination and CD4 T cells after COVID-19. TCRdb processed the PCR reads anew with MiXCR; each CDR3 protein has one entry. The sample has approximately 15,000 distinct CDR3 sequences, 50% to 60% seen once. Antigens of these TCRs are unknown. The sample here was CD4+ T cells from blood, cultured in vitro, taken before SARS-CoV-2 vaccination. These receptors were taken from a human donor who had recovered from COVID-19. Both conserved end residues are part of each CDR3. The order of the fields is clone size, D gene, CDR3 length, V gene, J gene, CDR3 DNA, CDR3 protein. The D gene is left open where the match is weak. Clone size is shown for a subset of rows, as once, few, many or a class of expanded clone.

>few|.|15|TRBV19|TRBJ1-3
TGTGCCAGCACGCAAACAGGAGACTCTGGAAACACCATATATTTT
CASTQTGDSGNTIYF
>.|.|16|TRBV27|TRBJ1-5
TGTGCCAGCAGTCAGAGAGGGGGGGGGGGCAATCAGCCCCAGCATTTT
CASSQRGGGGNQPQHF
>.|.|15|TRBV5-1|TRBJ1-2
TGCGCCAGCAGCTTAGAGGGCAGGAGGGGCTATGGCTACACCTTC
CASSLEGRRGYGYTF
>few|.|16|TRBV19|TRBJ1-2
TGTGCCAGTAGTATAGATCGGGGGTATTACGGCTATGGCTACACCTTC
CASSIDRGYYGYGYTF
>few|.|14|TRBV15|TRBJ1-5
TGTGCCACCAGCAACGATTATAGCAATCAGCCCCAGCATTTT
CATSNDYSNQPQHF
>few|.|13|TRBV20-1|TRBJ1-5
TGCAGTGCGGAAACAGGGAGGAGGCAGCCCCAGCATTTT
CSAETGRRQPQHF
>few|.|12|TRBV2|TRBJ1-6
TGTGCCAGCACGGGCAGCCCCGGGTACCTCCACTTT
CASTGSPGYLHF
>.|.|13|TRBV19|TRBJ1-2
TGTGCCAGTACTAGGGATTCGCGAGGGGGCTACACCTTC
CASTRDSRGGYTF
>once|TRBD1|14|TRBV6-2/TRBV6-3|TRBJ2-5
TGTGCCAGCGTCCGACCAGGGGGCGTAGAGACCCAGTACTTC
CASVRPGGVETQYF
>.|.|15|TRBV7-2|TRBJ1-3
TGTGCCAGCAGCTTTGGTACAGGCTCTGGAAACACCATATATTTT
CASSFGTGSGNTIYF
>few|.|16|TRBV20-1|TRBJ1-3
TGCAGTGCTAGAGGTTACAGGGCACTATCCGGAAACACCATATATTTT
CSARGYRALSGNTIYF
>few|TRBD1|14|TRBV7-9|TRBJ1-4
TGTGCCAGCAGAGGGACAGTGCCAGGGGAAAAACTGTTTTTT
CASRGTVPGEKLFF
>.|.|15|TRBV20-1|TRBJ1-1
TGCAGTGCTAGGGACCGATTAAGGACCAACACTGAAGCTTTCTTT
CSARDRLRTNTEAFF
>.|.|15|TRBV19|TRBJ2-1
TGTGCCAGTAGTACTGACCGGGACTCCTACAATGAGCAGTTCTTC
CASSTDRDSYNEQFF
>.|.|17|TRBV21-1|TRBJ1-1
TGTGCCAGCAGCAAAGAGGGGGCCGGCAGGGGCGACACTGAAGCTTTCTTT
CASSKEGAGRGDTEAFF
>.|.|15|TRBV7-2|TRBJ2-7
TGTGCCAGCAGCTCATCCTCGGCCGGGGGGCGCGAGCAGTACTTC
CASSSSSAGGREQYF
>.|TRBD2|16|TRBV6-5|TRBJ2-1
TGTGCCAGCAGTTACGCGACTAGCGGGACCTACAATGAGCAGTTCTTC
CASSYATSGTYNEQFF
>.|.|14|TRBV2|TRBJ2-3
TGTGCCAGCAAGGGCGGGGCTAGCACAGATACGCAGTATTTT
CASKGGASTDTQYF
>.|.|16|TRBV6-1|TRBJ2-3
TGTGCCAGCAGTGACTTGGGAGGCAGAGGCACAGATACGCAGTATTTT
CASSDLGGRGTDTQYF
>few|.|14|TRBV10-3|TRBJ2-5
TGTGCCATCAGTTCCGGGACGGAAAAAGAGACCCAGTACTTC
CAISSGTEKETQYF
>few|.|14|TRBV11-3|TRBJ1-1
TGTGCCAGCAGCCCCGGAGCAGGGAACACTGAAGCTTTCTTT
CASSPGAGNTEAFF
>once|.|15|TRBV7-6|TRBJ2-7
TGTGCCAGCAGCTTAGGCAGGGGATCCTCCTACGAGCAGTACTTC
CASSLGRGSSYEQYF
>.|TRBD2|16|TRBV24-1|TRBJ2-5
TGTGCCACCAGCCCCATGGGCGGGGGAGGTCCAGGGACCCAGTACTTC
CATSPMGGGGPGTQYF
>.|TRBD2|15|TRBV7-9|TRBJ2-5
TGTGCCAGCAGCTTCCTAGCGGGAGATGTTAAGACCCAGTACTTC
CASSFLAGDVKTQYF
>few|.|16|TRBV28|TRBJ1-2
TGTGCCAGCAGTTTTGCCAGCAGAATAACTAACTATGGCTACACCTTC
CASSFASRITNYGYTF
>few|.|15|TRBV28|TRBJ1-5
TGTGCCAGCTCCCGATATAGGCAGGGCTATCAGCCCCAGCATTTT
CASSRYRQGYQPQHF
>.|.|14|TRBV19|TRBJ1-1
TGTGCCAGTAGCGAAAACGGGTGGAACACTGAAGCCTTCTTT
CASSENGWNTEAFF
>few|.|14|TRBV10-3|TRBJ1-2
TGTGCCGCCCGTCCCCCCAGGGCTAACTATGGCTACACCTTC
CAARPPRANYGYTF
>.|.|15|TRBV11-3|TRBJ2-5
TGTGCCAGCAGCTTAGGCACCTACTTTTTAGAGACCCAGTACTTC
CASSLGTYFLETQYF
>few|.|13|TRBV6-1|TRBJ1-2
TGTGCCAGCAGTGAAAACACGGTGCATGGCTACACCTTC
CASSENTVHGYTF
>.|.|14|TRBV19|TRBJ1-5
TGTGCCAGTAGCTTAGGCAGAGCCAATCAGCCCCAGCATTTT
CASSLGRANQPQHF
>.|TRBD1|14|TRBV11-3|TRBJ2-7
TGTGCCAGCAGCTTAGGGACAGGTTCCTACGAGCAGTACTTC
CASSLGTGSYEQYF
>few|.|15|TRBV15|TRBJ1-2
TGTGCCACCAGCAGAGATGTGGGGGGGGCCTATGGCTACACCTTC
CATSRDVGGAYGYTF
>.|.|15|TRBV19|TRBJ2-2
TGTGCCAGTAGTATAGTCACACCCGGCACCGGGGAGCTGTTTTTT
CASSIVTPGTGELFF
>few|TRBD1|18|TRBV2|TRBJ2-4
TGTGCCAGCATCGATATGGGGGGGACAGGGGGCCTCAAAAACATTCAGTACTTC
CASIDMGGTGGLKNIQYF
>.|.|15|TRBV12-3/TRBV12-4|TRBJ2-3
TGTGCCAGCGATCGAGGGGGAGGGATCCCAGATACGCAGTATTTT
CASDRGGGIPDTQYF
>.|.|14|TRBV20-1|TRBJ1-5
TGCAGTGCTAGGACGGACGGGGCAGGACAGCCCCAGCATTTT
CSARTDGAGQPQHF
>.|TRBD2|15|TRBV5-4|TRBJ2-7
TGTGCCAGCAGCGCTACTAGCGGGGGGATCTACGAGCAGTACTTC
CASSATSGGIYEQYF
>.|TRBD1|14|TRBV7-2|TRBJ1-1
TGTGCCAGCAGCTCCAGGGGGCTAGACACTGAAGCTTTCTTT
CASSSRGLDTEAFF
>.|.|11|TRBV19|TRBJ1-2
TGTGCCAGTAGCCGGGGTCAGGGAAGTACCTTC
CASSRGQGSTF
>.|.|19|TRBV6-4|TRBJ1-5
TGTGCCAGCAGTGACTCGAATTTCCGGCATTTTCATAGCAATCAGCCCCAGCATTTT
CASSDSNFRHFHSNQPQHF
>.|.|13|TRBV20-1|TRBJ2-5
TGCAGTGCTAGATTTGGGGGGCTGGAGACCCAGTACTTC
CSARFGGLETQYF
>.|.|15|TRBV18|TRBJ2-7
TGTGCCAGCTCACCAGAGGCGGGACAAACCTACGAGCAGTACTTC
CASSPEAGQTYEQYF
>.|.|16|TRBV28|TRBJ1-5
TGTGCCAGCAGTTTTGGGGGAATTTATAGCAATCAGCCCCAGCATTTT
CASSFGGIYSNQPQHF
>few|.|16|TRBV7-8|TRBJ1-5
TGTGCCAGCAGCCTGGGACGTACTTATAGCAATCAGCCCCAGCATTTT
CASSLGRTYSNQPQHF
>.|TRBD1|17|TRBV7-6|TRBJ1-1
TGTGCCAGCAGCCGCATCGGGACAGGGGGAAGTGGCACTGAAGCTTTCTTT
CASSRIGTGGSGTEAFF
>.|.|11|TRBV10-3|TRBJ2-7
TGTGCCATCAGTGTGGGTTACGAGCAGTACTTC
CAISVGYEQYF
>.|.|15|TRBV15|TRBJ2-5
TGTGCCACCAGCAGAGATCGTGGGCCCCAAGAGACCCAGTACTTC
CATSRDRGPQETQYF
>.|.|18|TRBV6-5|TRBJ2-1
TGTGCCAGCAGTTACTCGAGAGGGGCGGGCCCCTCCTACAATGAGCAGTTCTTC
CASSYSRGAGPSYNEQFF
>few|.|15|TRBV2|TRBJ2-6
TGTGCCAGCAGTGGTCTCGGCTCTGGGGCCAACGTCCTGACTTTC
CASSGLGSGANVLTF
>few|TRBD2|14|TRBV7-2|TRBJ2-7
TGTGCCAGCAGCTTTGGAGGGACTACCTACGAGCAGTACTTC
CASSFGGTTYEQYF
>.|.|14|TRBV19|TRBJ2-5
TGTGCCAGTAGTCTCCGACGGTCTGGGGAGACCCAGTACTTC
CASSLRRSGETQYF
>.|.|16|TRBV11-3|TRBJ2-5
TGTGCCAGCGGCTTAGTAGTCGGGACCGCTGAGGAGACCCAGTACTTC
CASGLVVGTAEETQYF
>few|.|13|TRBV6-2/TRBV6-3|TRBJ1-6
TGTGCCAGCAGTTACGGAGGGTTTTCACCCCTCCACTTT
CASSYGGFSPLHF